A selection of T cell receptor beta chains follows, all from one sample in a study of CD8 T cells in ankylosing spondylitis. TCRdb reprocessed the 5' RACE reads via MiXCR and lists one record per CDR3 protein. The data hold around 300,000 distinct CDR3 sequences, with approximately 10% observed a single time. The sequenced sample consisted of blood, either unsorted or a sorted T cell fraction (not recorded which). These receptors were obtained from a female donor with ankylosing spondylitis or in good health (not recorded which). CDR3s include the opening cysteine and the closing phenylalanine or tryptophan. The D gene is left open where the match is weak. Rows may omit the clone size; those that give it use once, few, many or a size class.

J | size | D | V | DNA | CDR3
TRBJ2-2 | - | TRBD1 | TRBV5-1 | TGCGCCAGCAGCTCGGACAGGGGGGCTGGCACCGGGGAGCTGTTTTTT | CASSSDRGAGTGELFF
TRBJ2-7 | many | TRBD2 | TRBV20-1 | TGCAGTGCTCAGATAGCGGGATCCTCCTACGAGCAGTACTTC | CSAQIAGSSYEQYF
TRBJ2-1 | - | - | TRBV2 | TGTGCCAGCAGCGCCGACAGGTACAATGAGCAGTTCTTC | CASSADRYNEQFF
TRBJ2-1 | many | TRBD2 | TRBV20-1 | TGCAGTGCTAGAGATCTAGCTACGGGACTAGTAGCCAATGAGCAGTTCTTC | CSARDLATGLVANEQFF
TRBJ2-6 | - | - | TRBV19 | TGTGCCAGTAGTATCACGATCACTGGGGCCAACGTCCTGACTTTC | CASSITITGANVLTF
TRBJ2-7 | - | TRBD2 | TRBV29-1 | TGCAGGGTTACCCTAGCGGTCTACGAGCAGTACTTC | CRVTLAVYEQYF
TRBJ2-3 | many | - | TRBV5-1 | TGCGCCAGCAGCTCGGTCGGCCCCACAGATACGCAGTATTTT | CASSSVGPTDTQYF
TRBJ2-5 | many | - | TRBV29-1 | TGCAGCGTTATCGGAGGAGGGTATGAGACCCAGTACTTC | CSVIGGGYETQYF
TRBJ1-5 | many | - | TRBV7-2 | TGTGCCAGCAGCAATGGACGTAGCAATCAGCCCCAGCATTTT | CASSNGRSNQPQHF
TRBJ2-7 | few | - | TRBV4-3 | TGCGCCAGCAGCCAAGATTTACCAGCACCCTACGAGCAGTACTTC | CASSQDLPAPYEQYF
TRBJ2-1 | many | - | TRBV24-1 | TGTGCCACCAGTGGTCCCCGGAACTACTACAATGAGCAGTTCTTC | CATSGPRNYYNEQFF
TRBJ1-6 | many | TRBD1 | TRBV5-1 | TGCGCCAGCAGCTTGGAAGGGACAGGAGGTTCACCCCTCCACTTT | CASSLEGTGGSPLHF
TRBJ1-5 | few | - | TRBV7-2 | TGTGCCAGCAGCTTACCCCGGCGGCCCCAGCATTTT | CASSLPRRPQHF
TRBJ1-4 | many | TRBD1 | TRBV5-1 | TGCGCCAGCAGCCGTACCCGACAGGGAAGGGGGTCAACTAATGAAAAACTGTTTTTT | CASSRTRQGRGSTNEKLFF
TRBJ2-3 | many | - | TRBV20-1 | TGCAGTGCTAGCACAGATACGCAGTATTTT | CSASTDTQYF